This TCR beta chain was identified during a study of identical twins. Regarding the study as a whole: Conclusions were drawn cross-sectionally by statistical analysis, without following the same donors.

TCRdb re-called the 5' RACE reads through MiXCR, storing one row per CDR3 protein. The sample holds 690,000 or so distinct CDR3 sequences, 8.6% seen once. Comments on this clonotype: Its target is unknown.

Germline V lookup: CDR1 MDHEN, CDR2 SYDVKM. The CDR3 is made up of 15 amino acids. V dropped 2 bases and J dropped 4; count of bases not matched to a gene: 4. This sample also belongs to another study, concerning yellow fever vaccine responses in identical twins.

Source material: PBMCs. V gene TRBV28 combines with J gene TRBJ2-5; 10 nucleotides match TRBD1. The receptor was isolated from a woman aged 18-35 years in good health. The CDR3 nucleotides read TGTGCCAGCAGTTTAAACGACAGGGGGCGAGAGACCCAGTACTTC. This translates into CASSLNDRGRETQYF.